This T cell receptor (beta chain) was captured by sequencing in a study of T-cell memory formation after mild COVID-19. Study-wide points: Day 15 to 85 contracting clones showed balanced CD4/CD8; day 15 to 37 expanders favored CD4+.

Trimming shortened V by 0 bases and J by 7 bases, and 17 bases separated the two germline ends. Germline lookup yields CDR1 SGHDT and CDR2 YYEEEE. This CDR3 has 16 residues. Points on this clonotype: What it binds is not known.

5'RACE with constant-segment primers built TCRalpha and TCRbeta cDNA libraries with UMIs. Each CDR3 protein gets one entry after TCRdb re-called the 5' RACE reads with MiXCR. The repertoire holds about 290,000 distinct CDR3 sequences, with about 15% as singletons. This sequence originates from a man younger than 35 who had mild COVID-19 (a few samples of this study predate the infection). Cell type and time point are not known. This chain links TRBV5-6 with TRBJ2-1; D is unclear. Input material: PBMCs or a T cell subset sorted from them (not recorded which). The CDR3 DNA reads as TGTGCCAGCAGCTTGGGATTCGGTGCATTGTTTAATGAGCAGTTCTTC. Protein sequence: CASSLGFGALFNEQFF.